The clone carrying this TCR beta chain was detected ten times or more. Sample barcodes and UMIs were carried by the TCR alpha and TCR beta cDNA libraries that 5'RACE generated with constant-segment primers. TCRdb re-called the 5' RACE reads with MiXCR, one entry per CDR3 protein. The sample includes around 33,000 distinct CDR3 sequences, roughly 20% seen only once; the top ten take approximately 1.5%. These data are taken from a study of T-cell memory formation after mild COVID-19. Germline CDR1 and CDR2: LNHNV and YYDKDF (reference sequence). V dropped 5 bases and J dropped 3 bases, with 9 bases sitting between them. This CDR3 contains 13 residues.

The sequenced sample was PBMCs or a T cell subset sorted from them (not recorded which). This receptor was identified in an adult who had mild COVID-19 (a few samples of this study predate the infection). Cell type and time point are not known. The gene calls are TRBV15 and TRBJ2-3; D might be TRBD1 (5 bases). CDR3 DNA sequence: TGTGCCACCAGCTTGGGGCGGACAGATACGCAGTATTTT. Its protein product is CATSLGRTDTQYF.